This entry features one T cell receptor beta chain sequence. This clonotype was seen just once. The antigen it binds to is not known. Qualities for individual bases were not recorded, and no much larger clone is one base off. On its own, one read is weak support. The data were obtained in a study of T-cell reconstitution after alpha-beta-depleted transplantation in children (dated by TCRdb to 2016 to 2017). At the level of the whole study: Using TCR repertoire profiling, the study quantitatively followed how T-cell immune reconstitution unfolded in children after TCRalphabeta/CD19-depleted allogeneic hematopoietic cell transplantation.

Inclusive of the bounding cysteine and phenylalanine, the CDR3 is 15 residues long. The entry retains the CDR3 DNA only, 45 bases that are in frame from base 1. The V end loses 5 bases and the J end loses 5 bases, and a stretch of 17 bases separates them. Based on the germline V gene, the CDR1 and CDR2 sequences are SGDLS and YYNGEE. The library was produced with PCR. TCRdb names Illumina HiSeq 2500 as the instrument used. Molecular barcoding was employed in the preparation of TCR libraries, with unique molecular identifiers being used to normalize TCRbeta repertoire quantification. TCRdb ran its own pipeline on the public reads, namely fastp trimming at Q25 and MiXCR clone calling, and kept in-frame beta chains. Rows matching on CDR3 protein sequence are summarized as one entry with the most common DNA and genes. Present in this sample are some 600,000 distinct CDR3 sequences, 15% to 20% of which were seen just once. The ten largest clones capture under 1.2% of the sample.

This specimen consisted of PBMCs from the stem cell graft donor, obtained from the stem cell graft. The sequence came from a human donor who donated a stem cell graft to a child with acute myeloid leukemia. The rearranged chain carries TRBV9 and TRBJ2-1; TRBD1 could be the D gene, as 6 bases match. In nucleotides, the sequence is TGTGCCAGCAGGCCTCTAGGGGGAAGCGACAATGAGCAGTTCTTC. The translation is CASRPLGGSDNEQFF.